A single sample gave rise to the 10 T cell receptor beta chains below, sequenced in a study of CD8+ T cells in alopecia areata. TCR sequencing used cDNA made by reverse transcription of extracted RNA. Only in-frame clones appear in the TCRdb table, and some are missing; sequencing was by immunoSEQ multiplex PCR. The data show 75,000 to 80,000 clones, around 66% seen once. Regarding treatment: oral pan-JAK inhibitor, 5-10 mg twice daily. The sequencing used CD8+ T cells sorted from blood, collected at week 24, from a patient treated with tofacitinib. Source of these receptors: a human donor with alopecia areata.

The chain recombines TRBV9 with TRBJ2-5; 9 nucleotides agree with TRBD1. This CDR3 contains 15 residues. Germline V CDR1 and CDR2: SGDLS, YYNGEE. Trimming at V came to 2 bases and at J to 4 bases, leaving 6 bases not matched to a gene. The CDR3 protein is CASSVGTGFVETQYF. The CDR3 DNA reads as TGTGCCAGCAGCGTCGGGACAGGGTTCGTAGAGACCCAGTACTTC.

V is TRBV19 and J is TRBJ2-7; possible D gene TRBD1, 6 bases. Trimming cost V 0 bases and J 4 bases, with 7 bases left between them. The CDR3 covers 13 residues. The germline CDR1 and CDR2 sequences are LNHDA and SQIVND (reference sequence). The CDR3 DNA sequence: TGTGCCAGTAGTATAGACAGGGGTTACGAGCAGTACTTC. Translation gives CASSIDRGYEQYF.

The CDR3 is CASSFGTGAYEQYF. For the CDR3, the DNA is TGTGCCAGCAGCTTCGGGACAGGGGCCTACGAGCAGTACTTC. The chain uses TRBV5-6 and TRBJ2-7; 10 bases agree with TRBD1. The junction had 1 base not matched to a gene; V was cut back by 2 bases and J by 2 bases. The CDR3 runs to 14 residues. Germline V gene sequence: CDR1 SGHDT, CDR2 YYEEEE.

J is TRBJ1-2 and V is TRBV23-1, with D tentatively TRBD1 (5 bases). TRBV23-1 is flagged as an ORF with uncertain function. CDR3 length: 16 amino acids. Deletions cut 0 bases from V and 1 base from J, with 12 bases between. This CDR3 is CASSQSKGCFNYGYTF. The CDR3 nucleotides are TGCGCCAGCAGTCAATCGAAGGGGTGCTTTAACTATGGCTACACCTTC.

The chain employs TRBV27 and TRBJ1-5; 8 bases match TRBD1. Germline values: CDR1 MNHEY, CDR2 SMNVEV (reference sequence). The CDR3 contains 16 residues. Germline trimming cut 5 bases from V and 4 bases from J; bases unmatched to any gene: 10. Here the CDR3 DNA reads TGTGCCAGCAGTGCTTCCGGGACAGGATTAAATCAGCCCCAGCATTTT. Encoded protein: CASSASGTGLNQPQHF.

The gene calls are TRBV9 and TRBJ2-7; D is undetermined. This CDR3 region has 15 residues. CDR1 is SGDLS, CDR2 YYNGEE, per germline. V lost 4 bases and J 2 bases, leaving 16 bases between the germline ends. The CDR3 protein is CASSPTGPSTYEQYF. CDR3 DNA sequence: TGTGCCAGCAGCCCGACCGGGCCCAGTACCTACGAGCAGTACTTC.

The chain is built from TRBV7-2 and TRBJ2-2; the D is unclear. Germline CDR1 is SGHTA and CDR2 is FQGNSA. Trimming left V 5 bases short and J 3 bases short, with 10 bases between. The CDR3 consists of 14 residues. CDR3 amino acids: CASSPELYTGELFF. The CDR3 coding sequence is TGTGCCAGCAGCCCCGAGCTCTACACCGGGGAGCTGTTTTTT. The full variable domain, rest sourced from reference TRBV7-2 and TRBJ2-2, is GAGVSQSPSNKVTEKGKDVELRCDPISGHTALYWYRQSLGQGLEFLIYFQGNSAPDKSGLPSDRFSAERTGGSVSTLTIQRTQQEDSAVYLCASSPELYTGELFFGEGSRLTVL.

The CDR3 sequence: CASSQDWGPYEQYF. The CDR3 region has the DNA TGCGCCAGCAGCCAAGATTGGGGGCCCTACGAGCAGTACTTC. The V and J genes are TRBV4-1 and TRBJ2-7; possible D gene TRBD1, 6 bases. Germline V gives CDR1 MGHRA, CDR2 YSYEKL. The CDR3 is made up of 14 amino acids. Trimming stripped 0 bases from V and 2 bases from J, with 8 bases between.

A few counts support this clone. The chain uses TRBV11-2 and TRBJ2-7; 7 positions match TRBD1. V shed 1 base and J 3 bases; nucleotides not matched to a gene: 3. The CDR3 extends over 14 amino acids. Germline CDR1 is SGHAT and CDR2 is FQNNGV. The CDR3 loop reads CASSLVGQDYEQYF. The CDR3 nucleotides are TGTGCCAGCAGCTTAGTAGGACAGGACTACGAGCAGTACTTC.

A single count supports this clone. CDR3 sequence reads: CASSTLPDGFYGYTF. As DNA, the CDR3 is TGTGCCAGCAGTACCCTTCCTGACGGGTTCTATGGCTACACCTTC. The J gene is TRBJ1-2, the V gene TRBV6-5; D gene uncertain. The germline V gene encodes CDR1 MNHEY and CDR2 SVGAGI. The CDR3 contains 15 residues. Trimming shortened V by 5 bases and J by 4 bases, and 17 bases separated the two germline ends.